Listed below are T cell receptor beta chains from one sample, sequenced in a study of PD-1 blockade in classical Hodgkin lymphoma. The table came from immunoSEQ multiplex PCR; TCRdb's copy has only in-frame clones and leaves some out. Of 40,000 to 45,000 clones listed, about three quarters are singletons. Material: peripheral blood mononuclear cells (PBMCs), obtained at baseline. These TCRs come from a human donor with classical Hodgkin lymphoma. CDR3s include the opening cysteine and the closing phenylalanine or tryptophan. The D gene is left open where the match is weak. The size field is filled for only some rows; it gives once, few, many or a size class.

d_gene	abundance	v_gene	j_gene	len	CDR3aa	CDR3nt
.	.	TRBV18	TRBJ2-1	15	CASSPRQIFGNEQFF	TGTGCCAGCTCACCCCGACAGATCTTCGGGAATGAGCAGTTCTTC
TRBD1	.	TRBV19	TRBJ1-1	17	CASSLWTGGFMNTEAFF	TGTGCCAGTAGTCTCTGGACAGGGGGTTTCATGAACACTGAAGCTTTCTTT
.	.	TRBV11-1	TRBJ2-1	14	CASSSLALWNEQFF	TGTGCCAGCAGCTCACTAGCCCTCTGGAATGAGCAGTTCTTC
TRBD1	.	TRBV18	TRBJ2-4	17	CASSSLDRGAAKNIQYF	TGTGCCAGCTCAAGTTTGGACAGGGGGGCGGCCAAAAACATTCAGTACTTC
TRBD2	.	TRBV7-7	TRBJ2-5	16	CASSLGASGGVETQYF	TGTGCCAGCAGCTTAGGGGCTAGCGGGGGAGTGGAGACCCAGTACTTC
.	few	TRBV10-2	TRBJ2-2	15	CASSESAGNTGELFF	TGCGCCAGCAGTGAGTCGGCGGGGAACACCGGGGAGCTGTTTTTT
TRBD1	.	TRBV7-8	TRBJ1-5	15	CASSSDGTGTGTQHF	TGTGCCAGCAGCTCGGACGGGACAGGGACGGGGACCCAGCATTTT
.	.	TRBV5-6	TRBJ1-4	15	CASSLAGGMGEKLFF	TGTGCCAGCAGCTTGGCTGGGGGGATGGGGGAAAAACTGTTTTTT
TRBD1	.	TRBV7-2	TRBJ2-2	15	CASSLVGGNTGELFF	TGTGCCAGCAGCTTAGTAGGGGGCAACACCGGGGAGCTGTTTTTT
.	.	TRBV6-5	TRBJ2-7	14	CASSEYLQSYEQYF	TGTGCCAGCAGTGAGTATTTGCAGTCATACGAGCAGTACTTC
.	.	TRBV5-4	TRBJ2-2	12	CASSFGDGELFF	TGTGCCAGCAGCTTTGGCGACGGGGAGCTGTTTTTT
.	few	TRBV19	TRBJ2-5	15	CASSIKGGNLETQYF	TGTGCCAGTAGTATCAAAGGGGGAAATTTAGAGACCCAGTACTTC
.	.	TRBV5-6	TRBJ2-1	12	CASSGGGYEQFF	TGTGCCAGCAGCGGAGGGGGCTATGAGCAGTTCTTC
.	.	TRBV14	TRBJ2-3	16	CASSQDSGWGADTQYF	TGTGCCAGCAGCCAAGATTCGGGGTGGGGGGCAGATACGCAGTATTTT
.	few	TRBV10-3	TRBJ1-4	18	CAISESGEGIGTNEKLFF	TGTGCCATCAGTGAATCAGGGGAGGGAATCGGAACTAATGAAAAACTGTTTTTT
.	few	TRBV27	TRBJ2-1	15	CASSLSRGSYNEQFF	TGTGCCAGCAGTTTATCGAGGGGCTCCTACAATGAGCAGTTCTTC
TRBD1	.	TRBV7-2	TRBJ1-2	14	CASSMDRGGYGYTF	TGTGCCAGCAGCATGGACAGGGGGGGATATGGCTACACCTTC
TRBD1	.	TRBV6-5	TRBJ2-7	13	CASSYGTGYEQYF	TGTGCCAGCAGTTACGGGACAGGCTACGAGCAGTACTTC
.	few	TRBV11-3	TRBJ1-1	14	CASSLGEGGTEAFF	TGTGCCAGCAGCTTAGGGGAGGGTGGAACTGAAGCTTTCTTT
TRBD1	.	TRBV4-3	TRBJ2-5	14	CASSRRDRGETQYF	TGCGCCAGCAGCCGCCGGGACAGGGGGGAGACCCAGTACTTC
.	few	TRBV4-2	TRBJ2-2	15	CASGEEGGNTGELFF	TGTGCCAGCGGCGAAGAAGGTGGGAACACCGGGGAGCTGTTTTTT
TRBD2	.	TRBV6-5	TRBJ2-3	15	CASSPSSGGTDTQYF	TGTGCCAGCAGTCCCTCTAGCGGGGGAACAGATACGCAGTATTTT
.	.	TRBV4-3	TRBJ2-1	17	CASSQDQGGSSYNEQFF	TGCGCCAGCAGCCAAGACCAGGGAGGATCCTCCTACAATGAGCAGTTCTTC
.	.	TRBV11-2	TRBJ2-1	15	CASSLADSSYNEQFF	TGTGCCAGCAGCTTAGCCGACAGCTCCTACAATGAGCAGTTCTTC
.	.	TRBV27	TRBJ1-6	16	CASSFHEGDYNSPLHF	TGTGCCAGCAGTTTCCACGAGGGAGACTATAATTCACCCCTCCACTTT
TRBD1	.	TRBV6-6	TRBJ1-4	13	CASSPTRQGKLFF	TGTGCCAGCAGTCCGACCAGACAGGGAAAACTGTTTTTT
TRBD2	.	TRBV9	TRBJ2-7	15	CASSVGTSGPYEQYF	TGTGCCAGCAGCGTAGGGACTAGCGGTCCCTACGAGCAGTACTTC
.	.	TRBV2	TRBJ1-1	12	CASREGTFEAFF	TGTGCCAGCAGGGAGGGGACATTCGAAGCTTTCTTT
.	few	TRBV5-4	TRBJ1-2	14	CASSVRGGGYGYTF	TGTGCCAGCAGCGTCAGAGGGGGTGGCTATGGCTACACCTTC
.	.	TRBV6-4	TRBJ2-3	13	CASSDVYTDTQYF	TGTGCCAGCAGTGATGTTTACACAGATACGCAGTATTTT
TRBD1	.	TRBV29-1	TRBJ2-2	12	CSVWDSPGELFF	TGCAGCGTATGGGACAGTCCCGGGGAGCTGTTTTTT
.	.	TRBV7-2	TRBJ2-5	11	CASSRRETQYF	TGTGCCAGCAGCCGGCGGGAGACCCAGTACTTC
.	.	TRBV4-2	TRBJ1-6	15	CASSPSLGGSSPLHF	TGTGCCAGCAGCCCGAGTCTGGGGGGGAGCTCACCCCTCCACTTT
.	few	TRBV15	TRBJ2-7	15	CATSRDRAGSYEQYF	TGTGCCACCAGCAGAGATCGGGCAGGTTCGTACGAGCAGTACTTC
.	.	TRBV5-1	TRBJ2-5	11	CASAIQETQYF	TGCGCCAGTGCTATCCAAGAGACCCAGTACTTC
TRBD2	.	TRBV19	TRBJ2-5	16	CASSLWTSGGAETQYF	TGTGCCAGTAGTCTCTGGACTAGCGGGGGGGCGGAGACCCAGTACTTC
.	once	TRBV18	TRBJ2-4	14	CASSGGAAKNIQYF	TGTGCCAGCTCAGGGGGCGCAGCCAAAAACATTCAGTACTTC
.	few	TRBV11-2	TRBJ1-5	13	CASSLRMNQPQHF	TGTGCCAGCAGCTTAAGGATGAATCAGCCCCAGCATTTT
.	.	TRBV30	TRBJ2-7	11	CAWSPLDEQYF	TGTGCCTGGAGCCCTTTGGACGAGCAGTACTTC
.	medium-sized	TRBV5-1	TRBJ1-2	13	CASTYGFNYGYTF	TGCGCCAGCACCTACGGGTTTAACTATGGCTACACCTTC
TRBD2	.	TRBV6-5	TRBJ2-4	15	CAPERGGLAKNIQYF	TGTGCCCCGGAGCGGGGGGGCCTGGCCAAAAACATTCAGTACTTC
.	.	TRBV11-2	TRBJ1-1	13	CASTETGDTEAFF	TGTGCCAGTACGGAAACAGGAGACACTGAAGCTTTCTTT
TRBD1	.	TRBV6-5	TRBJ2-7	16	CASSYSRRDSAYEQYF	TGTGCCAGCAGTTACTCGAGACGGGACAGCGCCTACGAGCAGTACTTC
.	.	TRBV10-3	TRBJ2-5	12	CATRDGRETQYF	TGTGCCACCAGAGACGGGAGAGAGACCCAGTACTTC
.	few	TRBV7-2	TRBJ1-1	13	CASSLVPGRDAFF	TGTGCCAGCAGCTTAGTTCCGGGGCGGGATGCTTTCTTT
TRBD2	.	TRBV6-5	TRBJ2-3	15	CASSSSGGWGDTQYF	TGTGCCAGCAGTTCTAGCGGGGGGTGGGGAGATACGCAGTATTTT